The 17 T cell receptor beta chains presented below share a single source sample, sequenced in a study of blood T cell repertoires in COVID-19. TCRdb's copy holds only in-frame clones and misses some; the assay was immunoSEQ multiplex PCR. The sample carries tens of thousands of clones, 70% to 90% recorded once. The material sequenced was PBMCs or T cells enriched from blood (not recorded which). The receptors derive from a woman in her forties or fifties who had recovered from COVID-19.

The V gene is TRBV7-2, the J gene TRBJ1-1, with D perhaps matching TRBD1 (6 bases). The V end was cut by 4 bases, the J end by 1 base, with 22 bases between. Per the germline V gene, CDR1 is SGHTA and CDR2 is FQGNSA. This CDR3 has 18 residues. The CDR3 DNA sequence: TGTGCCAGCAGCTCTCGGTATATTACCGGGACACCGAACACTGAAGCTTTCTTT. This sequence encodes CASSSRYITGTPNTEAFF.

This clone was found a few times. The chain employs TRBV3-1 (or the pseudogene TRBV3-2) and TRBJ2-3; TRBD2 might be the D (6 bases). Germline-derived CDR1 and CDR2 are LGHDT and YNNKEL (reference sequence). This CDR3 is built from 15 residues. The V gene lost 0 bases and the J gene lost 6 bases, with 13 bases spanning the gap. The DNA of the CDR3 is TGTGCCAGCAGCCAAGATGGCGGGGTTGGGGATACGCAGTATTTT. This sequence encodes CASSQDGGVGDTQYF.

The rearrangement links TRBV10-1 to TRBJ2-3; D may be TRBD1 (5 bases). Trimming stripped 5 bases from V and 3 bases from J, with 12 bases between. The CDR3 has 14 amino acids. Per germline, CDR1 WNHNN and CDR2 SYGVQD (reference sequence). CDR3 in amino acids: CASSSSTVTDTQYF. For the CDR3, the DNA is TGCGCCAGCAGTTCATCGACAGTAACAGATACGCAGTATTTT.

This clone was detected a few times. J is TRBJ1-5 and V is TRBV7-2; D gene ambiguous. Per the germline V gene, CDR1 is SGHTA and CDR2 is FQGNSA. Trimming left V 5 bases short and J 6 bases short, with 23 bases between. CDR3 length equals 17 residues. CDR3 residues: CASSPLEGPGFPQPQHF. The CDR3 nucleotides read TGTGCCAGCAGCCCCTTGGAGGGCCCAGGTTTTCCTCAGCCCCAGCATTTT.

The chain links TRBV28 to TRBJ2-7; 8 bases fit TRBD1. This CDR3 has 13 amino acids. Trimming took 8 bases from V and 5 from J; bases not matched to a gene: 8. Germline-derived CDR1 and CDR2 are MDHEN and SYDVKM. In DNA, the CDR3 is TGTGCCAGCGTCTCCGGGACAGGAAACGAGCAGTACTTC. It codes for CASVSGTGNEQYF.

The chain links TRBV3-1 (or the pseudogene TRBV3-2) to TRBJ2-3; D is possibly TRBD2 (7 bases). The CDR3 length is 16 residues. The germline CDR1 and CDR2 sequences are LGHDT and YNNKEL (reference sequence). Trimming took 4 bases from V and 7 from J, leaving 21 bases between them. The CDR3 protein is CASSRMGRGAEHTQYF. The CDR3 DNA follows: TGTGCCAGCAGCCGGATGGGTCGGGGGGCCGAACATACGCAGTATTTT.

CDR3 sequence reads: CASSSPGSSYEQYF. In nucleotides, the CDR3 is TGTGCCAGCAGCTCACCGGGAAGCTCCTACGAGCAGTACTTC. The rearrangement links TRBV5-4 to TRBJ2-7, with a weak D call TRBD2 (5 bases). This CDR3 is 14 amino acids long. Trimming took 3 bases from V and 0 from J, leaving 10 bases between them. Germline CDR1 is SGHNT and CDR2 is YYREEE (reference sequence). The whole variable domain, remainder taken from reference TRBV5-4 and TRBJ2-7, is ETGVTQSPTHLIKTRGQQVTLRCSSQSGHNTVSWYQQALGQGPQFIFQYYREEENGRGNFPPRFSGLQFPNYSSELNVNALELDDSALYLCASSSPGSSYEQYFGPGTRLTVT.

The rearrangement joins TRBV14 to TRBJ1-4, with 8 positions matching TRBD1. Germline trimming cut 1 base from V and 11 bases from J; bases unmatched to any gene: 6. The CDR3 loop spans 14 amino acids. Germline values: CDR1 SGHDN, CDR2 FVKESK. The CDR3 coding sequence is TGTGCCAGCAGCCAAGTGAAGGCAGGGGGCAAACTGTTTTTT. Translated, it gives CASSQVKAGGKLFF.

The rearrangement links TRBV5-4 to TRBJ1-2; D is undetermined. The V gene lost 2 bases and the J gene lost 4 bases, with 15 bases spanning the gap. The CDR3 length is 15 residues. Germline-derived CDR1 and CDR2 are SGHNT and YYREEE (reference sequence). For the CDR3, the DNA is TGTGCCAGCAGCTTAGACGTGGGGAGAGGCTATGGCTACACCTTC. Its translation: CASSLDVGRGYGYTF.

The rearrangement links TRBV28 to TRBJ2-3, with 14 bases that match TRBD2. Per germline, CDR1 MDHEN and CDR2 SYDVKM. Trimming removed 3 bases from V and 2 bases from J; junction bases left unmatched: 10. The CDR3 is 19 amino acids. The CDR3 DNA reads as TGTGCCAGCAGTTTTGTTATTGGACTAGCGGGAGGATCCACAGATACGCAGTATTTT. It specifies CASSFVIGLAGGSTDTQYF.

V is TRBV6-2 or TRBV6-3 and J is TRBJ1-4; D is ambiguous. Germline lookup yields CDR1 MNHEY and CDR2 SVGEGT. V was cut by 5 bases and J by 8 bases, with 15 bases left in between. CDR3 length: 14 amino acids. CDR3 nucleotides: TGTGCCAGCAGTCCGATGAACGGAGACGAAAAACTGTTTTTT. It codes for CASSPMNGDEKLFF.

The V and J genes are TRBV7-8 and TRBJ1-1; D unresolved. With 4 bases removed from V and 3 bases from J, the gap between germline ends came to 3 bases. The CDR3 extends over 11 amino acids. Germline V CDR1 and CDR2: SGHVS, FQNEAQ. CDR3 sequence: CASSSYTEAFF. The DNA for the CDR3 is TGTGCCAGCAGCTCTTACACTGAAGCTTTCTTT.

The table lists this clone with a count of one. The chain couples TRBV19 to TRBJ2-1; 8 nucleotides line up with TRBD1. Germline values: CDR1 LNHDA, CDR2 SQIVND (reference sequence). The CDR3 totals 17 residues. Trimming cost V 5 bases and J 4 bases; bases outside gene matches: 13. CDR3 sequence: CASSPRQGTRGYNEQFF. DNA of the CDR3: TGTGCCAGTAGTCCCCGACAGGGGACGAGGGGATACAATGAGCAGTTCTTC.

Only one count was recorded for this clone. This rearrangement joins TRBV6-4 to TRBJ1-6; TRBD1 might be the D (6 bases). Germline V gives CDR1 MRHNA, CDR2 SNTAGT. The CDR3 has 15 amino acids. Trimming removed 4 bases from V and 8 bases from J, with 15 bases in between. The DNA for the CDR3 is TGTGCCAGCAGTGCTGACAGGAGGTCGGATTCACCCCTCCACTTT. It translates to CASSADRRSDSPLHF.

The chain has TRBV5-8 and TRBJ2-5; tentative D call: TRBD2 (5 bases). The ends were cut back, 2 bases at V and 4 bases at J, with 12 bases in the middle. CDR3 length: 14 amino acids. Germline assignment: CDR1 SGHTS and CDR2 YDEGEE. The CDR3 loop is CASSLGLRPETQYF. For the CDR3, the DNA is TGTGCCAGCAGCTTAGGACTCCGTCCAGAGACCCAGTACTTC. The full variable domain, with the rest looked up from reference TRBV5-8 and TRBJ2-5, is EAGVTQSPTHLIKTRGQQATLRCSPISGHTSVYWYQQALGLGLQFLLWYDEGEERNRGNFPPRFSGRQFPNYSSELNVNALELEDSALYLCASSLGLRPETQYFGPGTRLLVL.

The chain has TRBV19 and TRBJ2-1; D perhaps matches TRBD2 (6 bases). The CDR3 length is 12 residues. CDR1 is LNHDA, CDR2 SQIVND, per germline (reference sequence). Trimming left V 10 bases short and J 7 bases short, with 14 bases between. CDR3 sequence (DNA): TGTGCCACGGGGGACTCTAATAATGAGCAGTTCTTC. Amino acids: CATGDSNNEQFF.

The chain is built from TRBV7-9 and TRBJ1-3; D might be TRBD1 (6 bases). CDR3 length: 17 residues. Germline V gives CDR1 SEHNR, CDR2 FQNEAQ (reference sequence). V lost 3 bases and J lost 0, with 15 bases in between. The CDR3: CASSLHQGTNSGNTIYF. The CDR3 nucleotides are TGTGCCAGCAGCTTGCACCAGGGGACAAACTCTGGAAACACCATATATTTT.